The sequence of this T cell receptor (beta chain) was determined in a study of shared clonotypes between healthy human individuals. In germline, CDR1 is SGHRS, CDR2 YFSETQ. This CDR3 is built from 15 residues. V trimming: 0 bases; J trimming: 6 bases; junction bases outside the gene matches: 8. Clones were read by immunoSEQ multiplex PCR, and TCRdb kept only the in-frame ones, dropping some. The sample records over 850,000 clones, approximately 80% being singletons. The gene calls are TRBV5-1 and TRBJ1-1, with 7 bases identical to TRBD1. The TCR sequence derives from a man between 18 and 29 years old in good health. Some clones in this sample may be carry-over from other donors' samples. The sequencing input was memory CD4+ T cells from PBMCs. Subset given: CD45RA-negative fraction. CDR3 DNA: TGCGCCAGCAGCTTGGGACCCCAGGGGGACCCTGAAGCTTTCTTT. Translating it yields CASSLGPQGDPEAFF.